This TCR beta chain was recorded in a study of blood T cell repertoires in COVID-19. Study information: Sites across the United States, Italy and Spain contributed samples from acute and convalescent COVID-19. The analysed material was cDNA or gDNA that came from T cells, B-cell-depleted T cells, or PBMCs.

J gave up 3 bases and V 3 bases, and 1 base lay outside the gene matches. From germline, CDR1 is KGHSH and CDR2 LQKENI. This CDR3 has 15 residues. Original handling: Cell counts per sample came from amplifying reference gene primers. The protocol was immunoSEQ multiplex PCR, while the TCRdb copy is restricted to in-frame clones and leaves out a portion. V and J calls and clone size are those listed in that table; D and trimming were worked out from the DNA. This sample has some 200,000 clones, with approximately 90% found just once. The V and J genes are TRBV18 and TRBJ2-6; 8 bases map to TRBD1. This receptor was identified in a man aged 35 to 55 with active or convalescent COVID-19. Material for sequencing was peripheral blood. Written as DNA, the CDR3 is TGTGCCAGCTCACCGACAGGGGTTGGGGCCAACGTCCTGACTTTC. Protein product: CASSPTGVGANVLTF.